What follows are 7 T cell receptor beta chains derived from one specimen sequenced in a study of shared clonotypes between healthy human individuals. Here immunoSEQ multiplex PCR was the method, and the copy in TCRdb shows in-frame clones only, minus some. The sample lists 400,000 or so clones; just over 95% were seen once. Sequencing was carried out using memory CD8+ T cells sorted from blood. Documented subset: CD45RO+ cells pooled with CCR7-negative TemRA cells. Every receptor here comes from a young man in good health.

The chain has TRBV2 and TRBJ2-7; 7 bases are shared with TRBD2. With V trimmed by 5 bases and J by 0 bases, 7 bases remained unmatched. Germline V gene sequence: CDR1 SNHLY, CDR2 FYNNEI. The CDR3 contains 15 residues. In nucleotides, the CDR3 is TGTGCCAGCAGTCACCGACTAGCAGCCTCCTACGAGCAGTACTTC. This sequence encodes CASSHRLAASYEQYF. Supplemented by reference TRBV2 and TRBJ2-7, the full variable domain reads EPEVTQTPSHQVTQMGQEVILRCVPISNHLYFYWYRQILGQKVEFLVSFYNNEISEKSEIFDDQFSVERPDGSNFTLKIRSTKLEDSAMYFCASSHRLAASYEQYFGPGTRLTVT.

As to this clone: In the same sample, other DNA sequences code for this CDR3. This chain connects TRBV5-1 to TRBJ2-3; a weak D match, TRBD2 (6 bases). The CDR3 is made up of 14 amino acids. Germline V gene data show CDR1 as SGHRS and CDR2 as YFSETQ. The V end lost 2 bases, the J end lost 6 bases, and 13 bases lay between the germline ends. In DNA form, the CDR3 reads TGCGCCAGCAGCTTAGGCGGGGTCGGGGATACGCAGTATTTT. As protein: CASSLGGVGDTQYF.

J is TRBJ1-1 and V is TRBV18, with D maybe TRBD1 (6 bases). CDR1 is KGHSH and CDR2 is LQKENI in the germline V gene. The CDR3 covers 16 residues. Trimming shortened V by 5 bases and J by 4 bases, and 20 bases separated the two germline ends. For the CDR3, the DNA is TGTGCCAGCTCAGCATATTCAGGGGTGGGAGTCACTGAAGCTTTCTTT. It yields the protein CASSAYSGVGVTEAFF.

This rearrangement joins TRBV2 to TRBJ2-5, with TRBD2 matching 10 bases. The CDR3 has 17 residues. Germline CDR1 reads SNHLY; CDR2 reads FYNNEI. V trimming: 4 bases; J trimming: 2 bases; junction bases outside the gene matches: 10. The CDR3 nucleotides read TGTGCCAGCAGTGCAGCTAGCGGGGGTTCTACGCAAGAGACCCAGTACTTC. It codes for CASSAASGGSTQETQYF.

This sequence joins TRBV10-3 and TRBJ2-6, with D perhaps TRBD1 (6 bases). Per germline, CDR1 ENHRY and CDR2 SYGVKD. The CDR3 is made up of 17 amino acids. V gave up 7 bases and J gave up 0 bases, with 16 bases separating them. The CDR3 here is CAIKQGTLFSGANVLTF. CDR3 sequence (DNA): TGTGCCATCAAACAGGGAACCCTTTTCTCTGGGGCCAACGTCCTGACTTTC.

The chain employs TRBV10-3 and TRBJ2-3; a possible D gene is TRBD2 (6 bases). The germline V and J ends were trimmed by 4 bases and 0 bases, with 8 bases remaining between them. The CDR3 spans 14 residues. Per germline, CDR1 ENHRY and CDR2 SYGVKD. The CDR3 sequence: CAISVGTSTDTQYF. As DNA, the CDR3 is TGTGCCATCAGTGTCGGGACTAGCACAGATACGCAGTATTTT.

Remarks on this clone: The sample carries other DNA sequences with the same CDR3. The rearrangement uses TRBV30 and TRBJ2-3, with D tentatively TRBD1 (5 bases). Germline V CDR1 and CDR2: GTSNPN, SVGIG (reference sequence). This CDR3 contains 14 residues. Trimming took off 5 bases at V and 6 bases at J, with 18 bases between the two ends. The CDR3 DNA sequence: TGTGCCTGGGACCCTAACGGGCCAGGGGATACGCAGTATTTT. Encoded protein: CAWDPNGPGDTQYF.